This section outlines one T cell receptor (beta chain) sequence together with its context. This sample was included in a study of blood T cell repertoires in COVID-19. Looking at the study overall: Sites across the United States, Italy and Spain contributed samples from acute and convalescent COVID-19. Sample material is recorded as cDNA or gDNA derived from T cells, B-cell-depleted T cells, or PBMCs.

Original data processing: Reference gene primer amplification gave estimated nucleated cell counts. Method: immunoSEQ multiplex PCR; TCRdb's copy keeps in-frame clones and lacks some. V, J and clone size were drawn from that table, and D and trimming were deduced from the DNA. The sample has over 85,000 clones, roughly 77% seen once. The CDR3 totals 16 residues. From germline, CDR1 is SGHDT and CDR2 YYEEEE. V lost 0 bases and J lost 4, with 15 bases in between. The receptor was derived from a human donor in a cohort sampled during active COVID-19. The sample comprised peripheral blood. The V and J genes are TRBV5-6 and TRBJ2-3, with D possibly TRBD1 on 6 matching bases. CDR3 residues: CASSLAEGDAADTQYF. Written as DNA, the CDR3 is TGTGCCAGCAGCTTGGCCGAGGGGGATGCGGCAGATACGCAGTATTTT.